This TCR beta chain was retrieved from a study of technical replicates of blood from a few donors (dated by TCRdb to about 2017). CDR1 KGHSH and CDR2 LQKENI are derived from the germline V gene. From its cysteine to its phenylalanine, the CDR3 spans 16 amino acids. Only CDR3 DNA remains: 48 bases, in frame from the first base. V has 2 bases trimmed and J has 8 bases trimmed; junction bases matching no gene number 9. The library was obtained by the immunoSEQ multiplex PCR assay. Entries here come from immuneACCESS through TCRdb and include only in-frame sequences with V and J called. Some clones fail to appear in such tables; in the studies checked, an unresolved V gene covers under half of the shortfall, and the cause of the remainder is unknown. The table for this sample lists about 94,000 clones; around 95% of them were counted only once. 0.2% to 0.25% of the sample is taken by the ten largest.

Worth noting for this clone: Its antigen has not been determined. Base qualities are not at hand, and no much larger clone is one base apart.

The sample was T cells isolated from PBMCs. Recombination connected TRBV18 to TRBJ1-4, with 9 junctional bases fitting TRBD1. This TCR was sampled from a human donor in good health. The CDR3: CASSPTTGTGIEKLFF. The sequenced DNA is TGTGCCAGCTCACCAACTACCGGGACAGGGATAGAAAAACTGTTTTTT.